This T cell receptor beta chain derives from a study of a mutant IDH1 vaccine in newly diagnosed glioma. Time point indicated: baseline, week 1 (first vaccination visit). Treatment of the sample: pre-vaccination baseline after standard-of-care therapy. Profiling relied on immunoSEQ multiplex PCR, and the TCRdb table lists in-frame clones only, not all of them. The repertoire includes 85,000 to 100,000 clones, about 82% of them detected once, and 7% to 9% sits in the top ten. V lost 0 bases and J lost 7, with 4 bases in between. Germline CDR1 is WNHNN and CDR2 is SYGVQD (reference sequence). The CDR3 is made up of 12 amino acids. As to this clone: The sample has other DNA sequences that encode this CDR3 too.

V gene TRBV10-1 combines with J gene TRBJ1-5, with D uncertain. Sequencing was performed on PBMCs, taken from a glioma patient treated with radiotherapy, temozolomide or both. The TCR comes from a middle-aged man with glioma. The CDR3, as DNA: TGCGCCAGCAGTGAGTCCGGGCAGCCCCAGCATTTT. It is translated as CASSESGQPQHF.